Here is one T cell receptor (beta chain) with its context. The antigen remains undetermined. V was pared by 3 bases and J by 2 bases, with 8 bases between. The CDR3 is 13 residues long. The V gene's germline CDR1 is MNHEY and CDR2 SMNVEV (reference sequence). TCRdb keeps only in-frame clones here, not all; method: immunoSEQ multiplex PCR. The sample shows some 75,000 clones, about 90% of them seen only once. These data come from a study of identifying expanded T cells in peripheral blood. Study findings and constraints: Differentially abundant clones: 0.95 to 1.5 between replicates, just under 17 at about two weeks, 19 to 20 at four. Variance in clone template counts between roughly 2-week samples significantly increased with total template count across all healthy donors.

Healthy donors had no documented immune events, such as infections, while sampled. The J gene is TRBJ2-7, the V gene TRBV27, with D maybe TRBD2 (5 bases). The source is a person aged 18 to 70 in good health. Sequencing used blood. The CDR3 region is CASSLRETYEQYF. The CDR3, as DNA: TGTGCCAGCAGTTTGAGGGAAACCTACGAGCAGTACTTC.